The clone carrying this T cell receptor (beta chain) was counted only a few times. The entry originates in a study of blood T cell repertoires in COVID-19. Overall study: Researchers got acute and convalescent COVID-19 samples from the United States, Italy and Spain. T cells, B-cell-depleted T cells, or PBMCs provided the cDNA or gDNA that served as material.

The Seattle patients joined while their infection was active and were tracked longitudinally afterward. Germline loops: CDR1 LGHNA, CDR2 YSLEER. After removal of 1 base from V and 3 bases from J, the junction contained 5 bases not matched to a gene. This CDR3 is 16 amino acids long. Authors' processing steps: Reference gene primer amplification gave estimated nucleated cell counts. Clones were read by immunoSEQ multiplex PCR, and TCRdb kept only the in-frame ones, dropping some. That table is the source of V, J and clone size, and D and trimming were worked out from the DNA. The table records over 150,000 clones, 75% to 85% of them present only once.

Sequences were obtained from peripheral blood. This clonotype originated in a woman older than 75 with COVID-19, enrolled during active disease. J is TRBJ2-2 and V is TRBV4-3; 7 bases are a match to TRBD2. CDR3 residues: CASSQAPGRDTGELFF. CDR3 bases: TGCGCCAGCAGCCAAGCCCCTGGGAGGGACACCGGGGAGCTGTTTTTT.